This T cell receptor beta chain was obtained from a study of T cell responses to AZD1222 COVID-19 vaccine (dated by TCRdb to the early 2020s). Looking at the study overall: AZD1222 recipients whose second dose came at about 4 weeks and those whose second dose came at about 12 weeks were combined into one group, since spike-specific TCR depth and breadth did not differ between the two schedules. TCR sequencing was performed for over 230 trial participants, of whom around 210 were given two doses of AZD1222 and some 25 were given two doses of MenACWY control vaccine. Enrollment into the trials was organized by age into subgroups of 18-55, 56-69 and 70-plus years, and those subgroups contained about 160, 30 and 59 TCR-sequenced participants, respectively. Overall study outcomes, separate from this receptor: CD4 TCRs associated with the vaccine covered the entire spike protein, and the dominant responses were in regions 160-218 and 743-854. Participants were mostly white British and included more females than males, and it was suggested by the authors that clonal diversity may have been underestimated. In the small 56-69-year group, the increase in depth fell short of significance, most likely because of low power. Because no samples from the day 14 peak response were available, repertoires could be characterized only after the peak T cell response. After two AZD1222 doses, both the breadth and the depth of spike-specific TCRs were significantly higher than at day 0 and than in MenACWY recipients. Conclusions about previously exposed vaccinees are limited, since just 5 or 6 AZD1222 recipients were seropositive for SARS-CoV-2 at baseline. Nearly half of unique spike-specific TCRs reportedly recognized epitopes outside regions mutated in the B.1.351 and B.1.1.7 variants.

The CDR3 regions of human TCRbeta chains were analyzed by immunosequencing. The authors' analysis ran thus. TCRs in the repertoires were compared against a reference library of SARS-CoV-2-specific TCRs that had been generated with the MIRA antigen-specificity platform. Breadth was defined as the fraction of unique TCRs that were SARS-CoV-2-associated, and depth was defined as the fraction of total T cells that were SARS-CoV-2-associated. Using the MIRA data, each spike-specific TCR was mapped to the spike region that the TCR reacts to and placed in a CD4 or CD8 class. Log10-transformed breadth and depth values were compared by one-way ANOVA with Sidak's multiple comparisons tests. TCRdb obtained this table from immuneACCESS and retained in-frame rearrangements with V and J assigned. These tables miss some clones; where compared with another copy, unresolved V genes account for less than half of the shortfall, and the remainder is unexplained. D and trimming were read from the DNA, whereas the V and J calls and clone size are those reported in that table. The sample contains 110,000 to 150,000 clones, more than 85% of them found a single time. The ten largest clones represent approximately 9% of the sample.

CDR1 and CDR2 are drawn from the germline V gene (reference sequence): LNHDA, SQIVND. V is cut back by 3 bases and J by 4 bases, with 6 bases in the junction unmatched. There are 16 amino acids in the CDR3, from cysteine to phenylalanine inclusive. The only DNA kept is the CDR3, 48 bases in frame from the first base. The time point label corresponds to: baseline before first vaccination. Vaccinee samples came from UK trials COV001 and COV002, including a single-blind randomized controlled phase 2/3 trial of AZD1222 (ChAdOx1 nCoV-19) in healthy adults. For TCRbeta chain sequencing, PBMC samples from trial participants were taken at day 0 and at day 28 after the second dose. Regarding this clone: Its antigen specificity is not known. The sample holds no much larger clone one base away, and base qualities are not on file.

This sequence uses TRBV19 and TRBJ1-5, with 10 bases aligning to TRBD1. This clonotype was sampled from an adult in good health. Specimen: peripheral blood, collected on day 0 of AZD1222 vaccination. The sequenced DNA is TGTGCCAGTAGTATCACGGGACAGGGGTCAAATCAGCCCCAGCATTTT. The resulting protein is CASSITGQGSNQPQHF.